This T cell receptor beta chain was sequenced in a study of blood T cell repertoires in COVID-19. Study overall: T cells, B-cell-depleted T cells, or PBMCs provided the cDNA or gDNA that served as material.

This clone was detected only once. In the source study's methods: The authors estimated nucleated cell counts from reference gene primer amplification. The table came from immunoSEQ multiplex PCR; TCRdb's copy has only in-frame clones and leaves some out. V and J calls and clone size are copied from that table; D and trimming were computed from the DNA. The data contain 50,000 to 70,000 clones, more than 65% of them singletons. Germline CDR1 and CDR2: MGHRA and YSYEKL. This CDR3 region has 16 residues. The trim removed 0 bases at V and 7 bases at J, leaving 8 bases unmatched. The material sequenced was peripheral blood. The rearrangement joins TRBV4-1 to TRBJ2-1; TRBD2 agrees at 8 bases. The clonotype was recovered from a woman in her sixties or seventies with acute or convalescent COVID-19. CDR3 DNA sequence: TGCGCCAGCAGCCAAGATGAGGGTAGCGGGGCGAATGAGCAGTTCTTC. It specifies CASSQDEGSGANEQFF.